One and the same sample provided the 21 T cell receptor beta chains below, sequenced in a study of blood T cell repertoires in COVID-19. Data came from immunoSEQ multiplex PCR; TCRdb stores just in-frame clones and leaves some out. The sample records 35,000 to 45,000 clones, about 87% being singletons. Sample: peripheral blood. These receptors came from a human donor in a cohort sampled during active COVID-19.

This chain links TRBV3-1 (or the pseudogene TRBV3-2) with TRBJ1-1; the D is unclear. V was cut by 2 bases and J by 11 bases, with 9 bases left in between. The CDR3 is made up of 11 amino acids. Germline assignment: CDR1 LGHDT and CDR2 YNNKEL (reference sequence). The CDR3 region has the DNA TGTGCCAGCAGCCAATTTAATTCGGCTTTCTTT. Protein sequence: CASSQFNSAFF.

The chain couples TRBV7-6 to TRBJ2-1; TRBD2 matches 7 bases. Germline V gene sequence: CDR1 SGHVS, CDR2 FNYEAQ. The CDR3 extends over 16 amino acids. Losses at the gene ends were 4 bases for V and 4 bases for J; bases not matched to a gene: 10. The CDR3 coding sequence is TGTGCCAGCAGCTCCCTTATAGCGGGTACTTACAATGAGCAGTTCTTC. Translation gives CASSSLIAGTYNEQFF. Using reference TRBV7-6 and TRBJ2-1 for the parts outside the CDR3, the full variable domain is GAGVSQSPRYKVTKRGQDVALRCDPISGHVSLYWYRQALGQGPEFLTYFNYEAQQDKSGLPNDRFSAERPEGSISTLTIQRTEQRDSAMYRCASSSLIAGTYNEQFFGPGTRLTVL.

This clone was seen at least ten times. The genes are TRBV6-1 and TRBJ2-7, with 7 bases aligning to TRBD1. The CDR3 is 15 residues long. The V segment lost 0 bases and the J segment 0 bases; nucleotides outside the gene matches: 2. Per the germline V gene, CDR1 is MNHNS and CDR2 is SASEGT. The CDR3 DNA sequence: TGTGCCAGCAGTGAAGCGGGGGACAGCTCCTACGAGCAGTACTTC. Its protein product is CASSEAGDSSYEQYF.

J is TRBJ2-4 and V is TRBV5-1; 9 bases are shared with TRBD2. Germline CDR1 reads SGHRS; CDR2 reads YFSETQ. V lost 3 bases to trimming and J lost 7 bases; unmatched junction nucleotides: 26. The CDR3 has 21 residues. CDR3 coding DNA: TGCGCCAGCAGCTCACGACCGTTGGGGGTAAGCGGGAGGCCCCAGGGGAACATTCAGTACTTC. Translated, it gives CASSSRPLGVSGRPQGNIQYF.

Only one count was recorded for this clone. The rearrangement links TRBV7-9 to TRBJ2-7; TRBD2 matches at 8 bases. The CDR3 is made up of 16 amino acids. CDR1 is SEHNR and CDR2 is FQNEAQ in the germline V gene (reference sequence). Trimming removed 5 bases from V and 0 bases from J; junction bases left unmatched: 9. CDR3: CASSPLPGGSSYEQYF. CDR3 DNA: TGTGCCAGCAGCCCCTTACCGGGAGGGAGCTCCTACGAGCAGTACTTC. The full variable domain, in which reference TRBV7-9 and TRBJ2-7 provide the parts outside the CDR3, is DTGVSQNPRHKITKRGQNVTFRCDPISEHNRLYWYRQTLGQGPEFLTYFQNEAQLEKSRLLSDRFSAERPKGSFSTLEIQRTEQGDSAMYLCASSPLPGGSSYEQYFGPGTRLTVT.

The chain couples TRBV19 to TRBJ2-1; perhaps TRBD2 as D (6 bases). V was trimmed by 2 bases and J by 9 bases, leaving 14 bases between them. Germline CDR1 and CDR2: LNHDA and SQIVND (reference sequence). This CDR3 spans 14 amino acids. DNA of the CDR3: TGTGCCAGTAGTATATCAGGGCACGGGGGTGAGCAGTTCTTC. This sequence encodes CASSISGHGGEQFF. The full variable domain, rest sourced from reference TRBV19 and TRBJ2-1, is DGGITQSPKYLFRKEGQNVTLSCEQNLNHDAMYWYRQDPGQGLRLIYYSQIVNDFQKGDIAEGYSVSREKKESFPLTVTSAQKNPTAFYLCASSISGHGGEQFFGPGTRLTVL.

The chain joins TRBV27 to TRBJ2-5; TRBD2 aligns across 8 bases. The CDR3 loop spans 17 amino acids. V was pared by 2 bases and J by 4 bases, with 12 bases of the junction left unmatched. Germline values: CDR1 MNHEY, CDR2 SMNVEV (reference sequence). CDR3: CASSLGASGSRRETQYF. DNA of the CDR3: TGTGCCAGCAGTTTAGGTGCAAGCGGGAGTCGGCGAGAGACCCAGTACTTC.

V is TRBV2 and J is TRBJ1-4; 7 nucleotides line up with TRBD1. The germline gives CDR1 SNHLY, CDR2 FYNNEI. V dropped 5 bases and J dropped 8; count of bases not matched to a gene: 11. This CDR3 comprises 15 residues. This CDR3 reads CASSLGTVRGEKLFF. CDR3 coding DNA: TGTGCCAGCAGTCTTGGGACAGTGAGAGGGGAAAAACTGTTTTTT. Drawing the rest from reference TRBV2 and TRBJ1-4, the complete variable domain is EPEVTQTPSHQVTQMGQEVILRCVPISNHLYFYWYRQILGQKVEFLVSFYNNEISEKSEIFDDQFSVERPDGSNFTLKIRSTKLEDSAMYFCASSLGTVRGEKLFFGSGTQLSVL.

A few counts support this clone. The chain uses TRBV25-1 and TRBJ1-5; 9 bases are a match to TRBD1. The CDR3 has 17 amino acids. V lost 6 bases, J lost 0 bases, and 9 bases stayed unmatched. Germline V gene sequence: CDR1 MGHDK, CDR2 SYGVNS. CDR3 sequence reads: CASSGTGLSISNQPQHF. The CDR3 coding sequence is TGTGCCAGCAGCGGGACAGGGCTATCGATTAGCAATCAGCCCCAGCATTTT.

The CDR3 coding sequence is TGTGCCAGCAGCATTGGAGGCTATGGCTACACCTTC. Encoded protein: CASSIGGYGYTF. This chain joins TRBV12-3 or TRBV12-4 and TRBJ1-2; D unresolved. V was clipped by 6 bases and J by 4 bases, with 9 bases between them. This CDR3 is 12 amino acids long.

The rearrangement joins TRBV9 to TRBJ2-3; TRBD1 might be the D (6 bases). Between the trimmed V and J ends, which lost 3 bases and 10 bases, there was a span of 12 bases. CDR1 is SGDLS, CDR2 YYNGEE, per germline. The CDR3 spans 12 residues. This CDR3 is CASSEGQLSQYF. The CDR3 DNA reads TGTGCCAGCAGCGAAGGACAGTTGTCGCAGTATTTT.

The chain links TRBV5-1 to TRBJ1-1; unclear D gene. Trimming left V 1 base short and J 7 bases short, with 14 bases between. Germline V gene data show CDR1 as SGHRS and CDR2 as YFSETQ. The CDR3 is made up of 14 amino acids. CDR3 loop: CASSLSVLAVEAFF. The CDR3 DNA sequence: TGCGCCAGCAGCTTGAGTGTTTTGGCAGTTGAAGCTTTCTTT.

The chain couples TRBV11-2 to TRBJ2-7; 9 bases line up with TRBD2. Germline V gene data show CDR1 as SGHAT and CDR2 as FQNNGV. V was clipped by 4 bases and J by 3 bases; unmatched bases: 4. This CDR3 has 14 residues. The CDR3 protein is CASSSRLADYEQYF. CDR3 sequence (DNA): TGTGCCAGCAGCTCCAGACTAGCGGACTACGAGCAGTACTTC.

CDR3 amino acids: CASSEPGGRSNEKLFF. The CDR3 DNA follows: TGTGCCAGCAGTGAACCAGGGGGCAGATCTAATGAAAAACTGTTTTTT. The rearrangement links TRBV25-1 to TRBJ1-4, with 8 bases aligning to TRBD1. The CDR3 has 16 amino acids. Germline V gene lookup returns CDR1 MGHDK and CDR2 SYGVNS. Trimming at V came to 2 bases and at J to 3 bases, leaving 5 bases not matched to a gene.

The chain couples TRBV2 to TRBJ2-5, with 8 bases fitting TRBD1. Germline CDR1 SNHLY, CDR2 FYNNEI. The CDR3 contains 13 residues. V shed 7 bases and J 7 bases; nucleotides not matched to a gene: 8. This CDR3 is CASILGQGGTQYF. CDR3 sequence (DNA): TGTGCCAGCATACTCGGACAGGGAGGGACCCAGTACTTC. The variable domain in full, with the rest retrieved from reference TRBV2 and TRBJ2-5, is EPEVTQTPSHQVTQMGQEVILRCVPISNHLYFYWYRQILGQKVEFLVSFYNNEISEKSEIFDDQFSVERPDGSNFTLKIRSTKLEDSAMYFCASILGQGGTQYFGPGTRLLVL.

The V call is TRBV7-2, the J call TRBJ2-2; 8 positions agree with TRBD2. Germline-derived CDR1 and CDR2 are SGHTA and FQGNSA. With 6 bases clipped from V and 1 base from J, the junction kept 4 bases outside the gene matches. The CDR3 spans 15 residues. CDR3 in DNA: TGTGCCAGCAGACCGGGAGGGAGGAACACCGGGGAGCTGTTTTTT. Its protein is CASRPGGRNTGELFF.

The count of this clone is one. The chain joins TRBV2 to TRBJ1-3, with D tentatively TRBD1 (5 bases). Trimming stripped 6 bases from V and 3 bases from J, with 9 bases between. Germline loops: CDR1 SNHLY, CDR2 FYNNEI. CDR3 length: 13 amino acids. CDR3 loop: CASRGDSGNTIYF. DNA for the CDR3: TGTGCCAGCAGAGGAGACAGTGGAAACACCATATATTTT.

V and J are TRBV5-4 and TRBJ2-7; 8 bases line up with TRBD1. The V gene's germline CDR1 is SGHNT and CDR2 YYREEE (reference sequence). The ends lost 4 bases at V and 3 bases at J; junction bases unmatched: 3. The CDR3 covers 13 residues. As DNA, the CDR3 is TGTGCCAGCAGCCCGGACAGGGTCTACGAGCAGTACTTC. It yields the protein CASSPDRVYEQYF.

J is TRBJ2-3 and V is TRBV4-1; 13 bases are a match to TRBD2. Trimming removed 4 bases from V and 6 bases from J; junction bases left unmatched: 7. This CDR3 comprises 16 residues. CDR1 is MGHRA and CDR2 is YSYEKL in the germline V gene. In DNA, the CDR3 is TGCGCCAGCAGCCTCCCGACTAGCGGGGGGCTTGATACGCAGTATTTT. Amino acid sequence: CASSLPTSGGLDTQYF.

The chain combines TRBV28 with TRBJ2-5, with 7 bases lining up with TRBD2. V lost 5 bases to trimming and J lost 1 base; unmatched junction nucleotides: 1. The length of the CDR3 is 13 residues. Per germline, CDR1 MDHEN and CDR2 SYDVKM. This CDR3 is CASSQRGQETQYF. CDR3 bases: TGTGCCAGCAGTCAGCGGGGCCAAGAGACCCAGTACTTC.

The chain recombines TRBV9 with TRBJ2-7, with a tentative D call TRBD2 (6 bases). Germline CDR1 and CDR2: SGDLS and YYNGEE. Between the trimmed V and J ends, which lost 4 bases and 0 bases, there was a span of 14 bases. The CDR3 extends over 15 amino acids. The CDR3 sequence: CASSPSGGSSYEQYF. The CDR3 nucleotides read TGTGCCAGCAGCCCCAGCGGAGGGAGCTCCTACGAGCAGTACTTC. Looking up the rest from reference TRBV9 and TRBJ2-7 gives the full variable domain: DSGVTQTPKHLITATGQRVTLRCSPRSGDLSVYWYQQSLDQGLQFLIQYYNGEERAKGNILERFSAQQFPDLHSELNLSSLELGDSALYFCASSPSGGSSYEQYFGPGTRLTVT.